What follows is one T cell receptor (beta chain) and its context. The sample is drawn from a study of T-cell reconstitution after alpha-beta-depleted transplantation in children. V gave up 4 bases and J gave up 7 bases; unmatched junction bases: 12. The germline CDR1 and CDR2 sequences are MNHEY and SMNVEV (reference sequence). The CDR3 spans 15 residues. TCRbeta library preparation incorporated unique molecular identifiers. One entry per CDR3 protein, called by TCRdb with MiXCR from the PCR reads. The table shows over 400,000 distinct CDR3 sequences, with approximately 12% occurring only once. The V gene is TRBV27, the J gene TRBJ2-7; the match to TRBD1 covers 8 bases. The sequences come from PBMCs from the stem cell graft donor, collected from the stem cell graft. This TCR came from a human donor who donated a stem cell graft to a child with combined immunodeficiency. The CDR3 DNA is TGTGCCAGCAGTTACCGGACAGGGCCCTTCGAAGAGCAGTACTTC. Amino acids: CASSYRTGPFEEQYF.